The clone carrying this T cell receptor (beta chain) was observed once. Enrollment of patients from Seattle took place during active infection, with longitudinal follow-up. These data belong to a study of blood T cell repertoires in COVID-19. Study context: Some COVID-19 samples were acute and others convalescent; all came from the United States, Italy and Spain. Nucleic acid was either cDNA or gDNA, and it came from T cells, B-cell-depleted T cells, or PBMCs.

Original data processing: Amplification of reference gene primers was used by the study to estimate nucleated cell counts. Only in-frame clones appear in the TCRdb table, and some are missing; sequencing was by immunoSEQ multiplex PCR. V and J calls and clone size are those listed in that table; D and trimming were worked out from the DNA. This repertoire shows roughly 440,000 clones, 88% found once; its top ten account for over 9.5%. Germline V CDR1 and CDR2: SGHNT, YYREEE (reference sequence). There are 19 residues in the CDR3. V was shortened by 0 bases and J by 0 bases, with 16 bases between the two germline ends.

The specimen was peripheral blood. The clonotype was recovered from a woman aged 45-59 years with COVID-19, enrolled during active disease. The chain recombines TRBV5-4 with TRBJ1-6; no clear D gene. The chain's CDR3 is CASSLGGSRWSSYNSPLHF. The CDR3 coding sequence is TGTGCCAGCAGCTTGGGAGGCTCAAGGTGGAGCTCCTATAATTCACCCCTCCACTTT.